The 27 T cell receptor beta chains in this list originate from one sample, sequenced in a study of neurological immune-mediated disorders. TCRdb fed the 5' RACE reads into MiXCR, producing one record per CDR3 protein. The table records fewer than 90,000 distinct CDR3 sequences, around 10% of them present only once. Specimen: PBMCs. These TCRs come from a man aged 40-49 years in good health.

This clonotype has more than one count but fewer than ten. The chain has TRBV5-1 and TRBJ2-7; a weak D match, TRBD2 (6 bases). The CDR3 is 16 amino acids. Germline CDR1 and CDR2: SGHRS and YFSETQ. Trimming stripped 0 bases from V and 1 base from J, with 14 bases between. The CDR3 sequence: CASSLAREVPSYEQYF. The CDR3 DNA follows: TGCGCCAGCAGCTTGGCTAGGGAGGTACCTTCCTACGAGCAGTACTTC.

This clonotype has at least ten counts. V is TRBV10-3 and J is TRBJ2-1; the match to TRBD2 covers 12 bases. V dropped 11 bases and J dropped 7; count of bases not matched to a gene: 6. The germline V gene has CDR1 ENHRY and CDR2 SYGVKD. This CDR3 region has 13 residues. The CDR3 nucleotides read TGTGCCGTGGGGACTAGCGGGTTGAATGAGCAGTTCTTC. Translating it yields CAVGTSGLNEQFF.

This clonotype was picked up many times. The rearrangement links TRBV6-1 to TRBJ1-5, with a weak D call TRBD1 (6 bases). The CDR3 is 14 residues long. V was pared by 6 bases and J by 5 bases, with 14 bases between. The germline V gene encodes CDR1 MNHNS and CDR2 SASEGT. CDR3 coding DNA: TGTGCCAGCAGGGGGGACATGGGACATCAGCCCCAGCATTTT. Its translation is CASRGDMGHQPQHF.

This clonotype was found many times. The chain's CDR3 is CASSLRTVNTEAFF. The CDR3 DNA reads TGTGCCAGCAGCTTAAGGACGGTGAACACTGAAGCTTTCTTT. The rearrangement joins TRBV5-6 to TRBJ1-1; D remains ambiguous. Trimming pared 2 bases from V and 0 bases from J, leaving 8 bases between. The V gene's germline CDR1 is SGHDT and CDR2 YYEEEE. The CDR3 is 14 residues long.

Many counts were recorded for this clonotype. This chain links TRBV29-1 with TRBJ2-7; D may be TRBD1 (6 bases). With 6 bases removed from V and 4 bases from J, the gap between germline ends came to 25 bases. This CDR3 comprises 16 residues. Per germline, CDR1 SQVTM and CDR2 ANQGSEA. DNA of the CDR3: TGCAGCGTAGAACCCACAGGGTCGGGTAGTGCGTACGAGCAGTACTTC. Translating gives CSVEPTGSGSAYEQYF.

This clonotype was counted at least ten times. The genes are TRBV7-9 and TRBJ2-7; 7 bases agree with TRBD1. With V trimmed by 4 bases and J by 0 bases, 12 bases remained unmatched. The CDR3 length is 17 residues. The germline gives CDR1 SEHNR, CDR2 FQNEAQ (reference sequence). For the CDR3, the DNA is TGTGCCAGCAGCTCAATCCCGGGACAGATCTACTCCTACGAGCAGTACTTC. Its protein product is CASSSIPGQIYSYEQYF.

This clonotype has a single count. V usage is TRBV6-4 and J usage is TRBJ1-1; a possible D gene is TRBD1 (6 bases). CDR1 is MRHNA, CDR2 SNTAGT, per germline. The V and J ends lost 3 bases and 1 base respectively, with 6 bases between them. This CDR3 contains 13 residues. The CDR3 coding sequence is TGTGCCAGCAGTGAGGACAGGAACACTGAAGCTTTCTTT. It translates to CASSEDRNTEAFF.

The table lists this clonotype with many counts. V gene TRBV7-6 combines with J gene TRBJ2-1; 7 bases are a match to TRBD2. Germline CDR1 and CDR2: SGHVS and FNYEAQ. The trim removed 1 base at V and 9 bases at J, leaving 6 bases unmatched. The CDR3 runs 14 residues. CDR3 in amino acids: CASSLGGEGSEQFF. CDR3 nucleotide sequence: TGTGCCAGCAGCTTAGGCGGGGAGGGCAGTGAGCAGTTCTTC.

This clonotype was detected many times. CDR3 amino acids: CASSLNTAQYF. DNA of the CDR3: TGTGCCAGCAGCTTAAATACGGCCCAGTACTTC. This chain links TRBV7-9 with TRBJ2-7; no clear D. The CDR3 covers 11 residues. Trimming cost V 2 bases and J 10 bases, with 9 bases left between them. Germline V gene sequence: CDR1 SEHNR, CDR2 FQNEAQ (reference sequence).

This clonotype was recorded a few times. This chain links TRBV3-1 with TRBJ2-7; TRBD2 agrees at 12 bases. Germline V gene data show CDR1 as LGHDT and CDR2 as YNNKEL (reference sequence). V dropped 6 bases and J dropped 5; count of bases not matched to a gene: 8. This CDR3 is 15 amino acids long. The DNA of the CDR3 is TGTGCCAGCAGTGGGCTAGCGGGGGGGCTGGACGAGCAGTACTTC. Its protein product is CASSGLAGGLDEQYF.

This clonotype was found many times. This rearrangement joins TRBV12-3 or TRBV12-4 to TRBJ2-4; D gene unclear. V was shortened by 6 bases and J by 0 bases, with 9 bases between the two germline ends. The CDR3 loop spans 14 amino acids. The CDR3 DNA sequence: TGTGCCAGCAGCCAATCCGAAGCCAAAAACATTCAGTACTTC. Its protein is CASSQSEAKNIQYF.

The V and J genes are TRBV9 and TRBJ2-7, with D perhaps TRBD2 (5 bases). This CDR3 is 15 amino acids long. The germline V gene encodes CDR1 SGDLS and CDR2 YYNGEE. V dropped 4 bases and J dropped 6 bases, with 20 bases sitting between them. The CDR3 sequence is CASSPNRDPLLEQYF. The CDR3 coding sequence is TGTGCCAGCAGCCCCAACCGGGATCCCCTCCTCGAGCAGTACTTC.

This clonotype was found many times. CDR3 loop: CSGTPNTGELFF. Here the CDR3 DNA reads TGCAGCGGGACACCGAACACCGGGGAGCTGTTTTTT. The chain combines TRBV29-1 with TRBJ2-2; TRBD1 might be the D (5 bases). Trimming removed 7 bases at V and 0 bases at J, with 6 bases between. Germline loops: CDR1 SQVTM, CDR2 ANQGSEA. The CDR3 totals 12 residues.

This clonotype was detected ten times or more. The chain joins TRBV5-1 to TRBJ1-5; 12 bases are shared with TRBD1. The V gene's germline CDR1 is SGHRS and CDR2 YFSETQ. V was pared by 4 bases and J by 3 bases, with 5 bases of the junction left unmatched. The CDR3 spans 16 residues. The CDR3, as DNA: TGCGCCAGCAGCCCCGGGACAGGGGGCTTCAATCAGCCCCAGCATTTT. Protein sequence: CASSPGTGGFNQPQHF.

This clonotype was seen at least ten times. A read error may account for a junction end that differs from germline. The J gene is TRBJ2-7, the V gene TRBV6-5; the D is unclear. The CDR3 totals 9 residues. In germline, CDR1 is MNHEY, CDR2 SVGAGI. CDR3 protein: CASSYSPGF. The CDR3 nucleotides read TGTGCCAGCAGTTACTCACCGGGCTTC.

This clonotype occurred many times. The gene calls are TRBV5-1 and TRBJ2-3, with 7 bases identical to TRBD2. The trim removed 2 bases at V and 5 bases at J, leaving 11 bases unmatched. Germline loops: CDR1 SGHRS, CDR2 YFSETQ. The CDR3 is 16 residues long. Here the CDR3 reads CASSFPLAGEGDTQYF. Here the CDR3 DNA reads TGCGCCAGCAGCTTCCCTTTGGCGGGAGAGGGAGATACGCAGTATTTT.

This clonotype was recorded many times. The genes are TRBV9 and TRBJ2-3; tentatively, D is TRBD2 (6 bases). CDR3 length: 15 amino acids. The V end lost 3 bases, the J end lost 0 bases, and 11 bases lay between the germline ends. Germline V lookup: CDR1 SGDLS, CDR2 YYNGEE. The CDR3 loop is CASSARLGSTDTQYF. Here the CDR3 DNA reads TGTGCCAGCAGCGCCAGACTAGGGAGCACAGATACGCAGTATTTT.

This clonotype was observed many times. The CDR3 protein is CASSLSLIRFF. The DNA of the CDR3 is TGTGCCAGCAGCTTATCCCTCATTCGGTTCTTC. The V and J genes are TRBV7-2 and TRBJ2-1; D is unclear. This CDR3 contains 11 residues. V was cut by 2 bases and J by 15 bases, with 11 bases left in between. Germline loops: CDR1 SGHTA, CDR2 FQGNSA.

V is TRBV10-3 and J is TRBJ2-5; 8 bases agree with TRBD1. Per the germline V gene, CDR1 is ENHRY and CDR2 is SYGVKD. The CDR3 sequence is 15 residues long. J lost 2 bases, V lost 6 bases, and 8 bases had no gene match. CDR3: CAISSRQGLQETQYF. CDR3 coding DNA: TGTGCCATCAGCTCACGACAGGGGTTACAAGAGACCCAGTACTTC.

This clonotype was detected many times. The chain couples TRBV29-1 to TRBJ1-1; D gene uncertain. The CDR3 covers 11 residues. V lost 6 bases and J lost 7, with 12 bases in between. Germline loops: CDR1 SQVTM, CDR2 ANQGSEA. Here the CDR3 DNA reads TGCAGCGTCAGACTCCCGGGTGAAGCTTTCTTT. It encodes CSVRLPGEAFF.

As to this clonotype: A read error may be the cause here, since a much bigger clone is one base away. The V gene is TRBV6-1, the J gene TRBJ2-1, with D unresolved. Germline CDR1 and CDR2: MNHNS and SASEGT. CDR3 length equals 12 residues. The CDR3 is CASRLSYNEQLF. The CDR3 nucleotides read TGTGCCAGCAGACTTTCCTACAATGAGCAGTTGTTC.

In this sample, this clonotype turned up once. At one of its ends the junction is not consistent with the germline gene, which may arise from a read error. The CDR3 loop is CASRKYRGAGETEYF. The CDR3 DNA reads TGTGCCAGCAGGAAATACAGGGGGGCGGGCGAGACCGAGTACTTC. This chain connects TRBV27 to TRBJ2-5, with 8 bases that match TRBD1. Germline values: CDR1 MNHEY, CDR2 SMNVEV (reference sequence). The length of the CDR3 is 15 residues.

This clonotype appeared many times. The CDR3 loop is CASSPNKDLGTYEQYF. In nucleotides, the CDR3 is TGTGCCAGCAGCCCTAATAAAGATTTGGGGACCTACGAGCAGTACTTC. The chain has TRBV3-1 and TRBJ2-7; no definite D call. The CDR3 covers 16 residues. Germline loops: CDR1 LGHDT, CDR2 YNNKEL (reference sequence). V lost 4 bases, J lost 2 bases, and 18 bases lay in between.

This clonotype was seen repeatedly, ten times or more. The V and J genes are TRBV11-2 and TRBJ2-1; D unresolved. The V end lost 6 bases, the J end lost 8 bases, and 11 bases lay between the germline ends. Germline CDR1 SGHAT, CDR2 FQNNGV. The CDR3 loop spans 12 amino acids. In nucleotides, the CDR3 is TGTGCCAGCAGTCTAACATATCATGAGCAGTTCTTC. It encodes CASSLTYHEQFF.

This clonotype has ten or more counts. CDR3 protein: CASSQDRGPGEQYF. The CDR3 nucleotides are TGTGCCAGCAGCCAGGACAGGGGGCCTGGCGAGCAGTACTTC. The rearrangement joins TRBV11-2 to TRBJ2-7, with 11 nucleotides matching TRBD1. The CDR3 has 14 residues. Trimming at V came to 5 bases and at J to 6 bases, leaving 6 bases not matched to a gene. Per germline, CDR1 SGHAT and CDR2 FQNNGV.

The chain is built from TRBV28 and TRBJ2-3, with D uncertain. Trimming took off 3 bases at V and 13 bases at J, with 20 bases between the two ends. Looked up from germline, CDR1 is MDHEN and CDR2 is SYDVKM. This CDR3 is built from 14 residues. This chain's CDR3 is CASSLIGGFKEEYF. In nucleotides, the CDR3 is TGTGCCAGCAGTTTGATCGGCGGTTTCAAGGAAGAGTATTTT.

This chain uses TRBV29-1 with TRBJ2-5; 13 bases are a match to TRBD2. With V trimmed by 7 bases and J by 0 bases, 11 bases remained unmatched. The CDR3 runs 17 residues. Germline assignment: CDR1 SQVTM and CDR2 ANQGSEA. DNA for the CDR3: TGCAGCGCTGGGACTAGCGGGGATGTCGGGTACCAAGAGACCCAGTACTTC. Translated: CSAGTSGDVGYQETQYF.